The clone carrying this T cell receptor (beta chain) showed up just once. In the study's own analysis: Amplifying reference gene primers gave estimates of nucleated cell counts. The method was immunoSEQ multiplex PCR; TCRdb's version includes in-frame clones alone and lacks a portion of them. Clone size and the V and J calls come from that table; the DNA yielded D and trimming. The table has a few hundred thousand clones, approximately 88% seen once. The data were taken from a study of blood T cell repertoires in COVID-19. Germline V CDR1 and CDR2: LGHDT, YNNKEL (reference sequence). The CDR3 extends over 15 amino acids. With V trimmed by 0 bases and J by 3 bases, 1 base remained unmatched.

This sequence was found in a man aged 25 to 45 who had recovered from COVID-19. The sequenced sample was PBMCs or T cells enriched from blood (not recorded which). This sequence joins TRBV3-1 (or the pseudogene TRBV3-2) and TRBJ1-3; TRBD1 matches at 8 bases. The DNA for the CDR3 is TGTGCCAGCAGCCAAGACACAGGGGGTGGAAACACCATATATTTT. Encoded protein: CASSQDTGGGNTIYF.